This T cell receptor beta chain comes out of a study of identical twins. TCRdb reprocessed the 5' RACE reads with MiXCR, giving one entry per CDR3 protein. Among some 760,000 distinct CDR3 sequences listed, around a sixth were seen once. Whole-study results and caveats: Memory repertoires showed no such pattern, whereas abundant cord blood beta clonotypes carried fewer insertions.

As regards this clonotype: The target antigen is unknown.

Germline V gives CDR1 ENHRY, CDR2 SYGVKD. J was trimmed by 2 bases and V by 4 bases; bases with no gene match: 5. The CDR3 is 15 amino acids. Separately, the same data were catalogued under a study of T cells expressing NK-cell markers. According to that study: It was sorted CD3+CD56-NKG2C+, CD3+CD56+NKG2C- and CD3+CD56+NKG2C+ T cells that provided the TCR beta repertoires. Seven of the eight sequenced donors were classified as HCMV-seropositive, and one was classified as seronegative. In a group of 5 to 7 donors, dominant NKG2C+ clonotypes represented 1.0-7.0% of CD8+ T cells.

The chain uses TRBV10-3 and TRBJ2-1, with TRBD1 matching over 7 bases. The TCR sequence derives from a woman under 30 in good health. Sequenced: PBMCs. The chain's CDR3 is CAISARDSPYNEQFF. The CDR3 region has the DNA TGTGCCATCAGTGCCCGGGACAGTCCCTACAATGAGCAGTTCTTC.